This T cell receptor beta chain was captured in a study of metastatic and nonmetastatic thyroid tumors. The wider study: It was across blood and tumor or nodule tissue from malignant and benign thyroid patients that repertoires were compared.

The entire patient cohort was treatment-naive prior to thyroid surgery. In the original workflow: Across clinicopathological groups, CDR3 differences served as the basis for building a distant-metastasis classifier for papillary thyroid cancer. TCRdb re-clonotyped the PCR reads via MiXCR. V and J calls and clone size were set by TCRdb, not the authors. Of roughly 30,000 clones in the sample, around 3.5% were seen once. This clone was detected ten times or more. The antigen is not known. Study-wide results and caveats: Benign nodules reportedly had significantly lower TCR beta diversity than malignant thyroid tumors in blood and tumor.

Trimming cost V 7 bases and J 4 bases; bases outside gene matches: 15. The CDR3 spans 18 residues. From germline, CDR1 is SNHLY and CDR2 FYNNEI. This chain links TRBV2 with TRBJ2-1, with 11 bases matching TRBD2. Sequencing was performed on blood. This clonotype was obtained from a male donor with papillary thyroid cancer or a benign thyroid nodule (not recorded which). Some clones in this sample may be carry-over from other donors' samples. The DNA of the CDR3 is TGTGCCAGCATCCAAAGCCCCCTAGCGGGAGGCGGGTACAATGAGCAGTTCTTC. Protein: CASIQSPLAGGGYNEQFF.